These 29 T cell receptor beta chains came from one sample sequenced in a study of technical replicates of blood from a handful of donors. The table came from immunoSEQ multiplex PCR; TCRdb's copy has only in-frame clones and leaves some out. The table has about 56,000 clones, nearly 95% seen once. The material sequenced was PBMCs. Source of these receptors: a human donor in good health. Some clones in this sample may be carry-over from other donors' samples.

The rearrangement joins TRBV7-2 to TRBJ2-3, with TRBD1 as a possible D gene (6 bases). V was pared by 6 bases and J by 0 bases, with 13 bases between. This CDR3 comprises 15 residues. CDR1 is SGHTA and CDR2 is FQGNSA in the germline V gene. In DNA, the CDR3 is TGTGCCAGCAGAAGCCATGGACAGAGCACAGATACGCAGTATTTT. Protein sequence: CASRSHGQSTDTQYF.

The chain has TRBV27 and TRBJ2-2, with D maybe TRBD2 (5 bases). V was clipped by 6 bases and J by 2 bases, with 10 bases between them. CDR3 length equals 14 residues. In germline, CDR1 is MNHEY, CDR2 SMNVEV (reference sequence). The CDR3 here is CASSWTFNTGELFF. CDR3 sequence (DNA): TGTGCCAGCAGCTGGACTTTTAACACCGGGGAGCTGTTTTTT.

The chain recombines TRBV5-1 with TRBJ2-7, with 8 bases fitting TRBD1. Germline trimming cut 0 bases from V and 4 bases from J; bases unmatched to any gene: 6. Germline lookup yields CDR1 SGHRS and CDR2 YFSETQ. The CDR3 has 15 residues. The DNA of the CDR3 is TGCGCCAGCAGCTTGGATGGGCAGGGGGCATACGAGCAGTACTTC. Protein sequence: CASSLDGQGAYEQYF.

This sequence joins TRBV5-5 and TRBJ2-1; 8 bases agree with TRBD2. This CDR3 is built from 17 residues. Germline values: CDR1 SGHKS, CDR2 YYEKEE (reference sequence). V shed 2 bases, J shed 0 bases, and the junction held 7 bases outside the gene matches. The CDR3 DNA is TGTGCCAGCAGCTTTCTTCGAAGCGGGGGCTCCTACAATGAGCAGTTCTTC. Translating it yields CASSFLRSGGSYNEQFF.

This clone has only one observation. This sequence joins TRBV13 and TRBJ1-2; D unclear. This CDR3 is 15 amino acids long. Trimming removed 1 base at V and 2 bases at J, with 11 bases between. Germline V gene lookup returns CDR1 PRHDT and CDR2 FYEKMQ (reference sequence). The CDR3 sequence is CASSLVGSLNYGYTF. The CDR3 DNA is TGTGCCAGCAGCTTAGTGGGCAGCCTGAACTATGGCTACACCTTC.

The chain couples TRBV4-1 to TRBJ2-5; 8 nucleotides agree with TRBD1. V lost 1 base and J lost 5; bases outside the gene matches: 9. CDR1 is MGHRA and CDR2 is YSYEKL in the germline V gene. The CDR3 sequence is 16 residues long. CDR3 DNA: TGCGCCAGCAGCCAAGGAGGCAGGGGGCGCCTGGAGACCCAGTACTTC. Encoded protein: CASSQGGRGRLETQYF.

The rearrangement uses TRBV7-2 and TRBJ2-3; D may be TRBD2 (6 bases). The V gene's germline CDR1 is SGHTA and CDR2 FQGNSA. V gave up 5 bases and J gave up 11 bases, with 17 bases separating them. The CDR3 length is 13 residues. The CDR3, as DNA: TGTGCCAGCAGCACCAGGACTACGGAGAGGCAGTATTTT. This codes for CASSTRTTERQYF.

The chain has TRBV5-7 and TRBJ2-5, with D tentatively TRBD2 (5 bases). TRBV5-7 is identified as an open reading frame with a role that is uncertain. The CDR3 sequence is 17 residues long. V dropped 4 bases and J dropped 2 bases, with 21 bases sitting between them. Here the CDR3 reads CASSPEWLLDFQETQYF. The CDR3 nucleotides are TGTGCCAGCAGCCCCGAGTGGTTGCTGGACTTTCAAGAGACCCAGTACTTC.

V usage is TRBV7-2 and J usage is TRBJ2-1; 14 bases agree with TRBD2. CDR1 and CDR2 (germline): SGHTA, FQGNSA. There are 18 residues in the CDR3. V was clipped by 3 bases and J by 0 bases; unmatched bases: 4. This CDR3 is CASSFRTSGRSSYNEQFF. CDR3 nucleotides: TGTGCCAGCAGCTTCAGGACTAGCGGGAGGAGCTCCTACAATGAGCAGTTCTTC.

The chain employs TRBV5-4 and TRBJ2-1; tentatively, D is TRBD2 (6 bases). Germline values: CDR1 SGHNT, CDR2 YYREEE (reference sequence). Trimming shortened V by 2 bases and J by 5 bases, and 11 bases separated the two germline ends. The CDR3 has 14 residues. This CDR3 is CASSFRETNNEQFF. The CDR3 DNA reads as TGTGCCAGCAGCTTCCGGGAGACTAACAATGAGCAGTTCTTC. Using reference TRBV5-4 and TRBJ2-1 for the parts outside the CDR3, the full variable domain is ETGVTQSPTHLIKTRGQQVTLRCSSQSGHNTVSWYQQALGQGPQFIFQYYREEENGRGNFPPRFSGLQFPNYSSELNVNALELDDSALYLCASSFRETNNEQFFGPGTRLTVL.

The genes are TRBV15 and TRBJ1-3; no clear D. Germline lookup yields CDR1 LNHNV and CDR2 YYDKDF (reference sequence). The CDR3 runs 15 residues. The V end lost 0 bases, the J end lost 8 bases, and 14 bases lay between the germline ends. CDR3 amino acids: CATSRDYEGRDTIYF. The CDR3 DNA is TGTGCCACCAGCAGAGATTATGAGGGCAGAGACACCATATATTTT.

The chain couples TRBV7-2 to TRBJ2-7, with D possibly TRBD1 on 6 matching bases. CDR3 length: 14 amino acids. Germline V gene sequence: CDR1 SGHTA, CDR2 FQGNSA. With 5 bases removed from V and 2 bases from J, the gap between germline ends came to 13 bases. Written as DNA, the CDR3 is TGTGCCAGCAGCCGAGGGGGATCGCCCTACGAGCAGTACTTC. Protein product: CASSRGGSPYEQYF. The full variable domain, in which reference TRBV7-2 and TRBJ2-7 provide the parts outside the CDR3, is GAGVSQSPSNKVTEKGKDVELRCDPISGHTALYWYRQSLGQGLEFLIYFQGNSAPDKSGLPSDRFSAERTGGSVSTLTIQRTQQEDSAVYLCASSRGGSPYEQYFGPGTRLTVT.

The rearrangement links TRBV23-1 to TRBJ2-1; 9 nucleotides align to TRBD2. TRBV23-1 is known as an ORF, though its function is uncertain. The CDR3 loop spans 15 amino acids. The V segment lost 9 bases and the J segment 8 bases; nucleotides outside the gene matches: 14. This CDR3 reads CARREGQSFDHEQFF. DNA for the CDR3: TGCGCCAGGCGGGAGGGCCAGTCATTCGACCATGAGCAGTTCTTC.

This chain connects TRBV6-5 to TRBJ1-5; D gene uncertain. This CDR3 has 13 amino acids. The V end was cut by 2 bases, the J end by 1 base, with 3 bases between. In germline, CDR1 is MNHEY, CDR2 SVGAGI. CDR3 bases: TGTGCCAGCAGTTACCAGAGCAATCAGCCCCAGCATTTT. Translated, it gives CASSYQSNQPQHF.

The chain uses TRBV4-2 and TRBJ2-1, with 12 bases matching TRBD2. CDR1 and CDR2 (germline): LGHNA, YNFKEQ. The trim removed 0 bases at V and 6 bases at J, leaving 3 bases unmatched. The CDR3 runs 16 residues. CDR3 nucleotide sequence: TGTGCCAGCAGCCAAGATGCTAGCGGGAGGGGCAATGAGCAGTTCTTC. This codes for CASSQDASGRGNEQFF.

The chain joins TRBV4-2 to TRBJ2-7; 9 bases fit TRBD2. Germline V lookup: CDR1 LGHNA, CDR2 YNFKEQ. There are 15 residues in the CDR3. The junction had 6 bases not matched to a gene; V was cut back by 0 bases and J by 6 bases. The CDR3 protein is CASSQETGTSSEQYF. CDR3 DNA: TGTGCCAGCAGCCAAGAGACCGGGACTAGCTCCGAGCAGTACTTC.

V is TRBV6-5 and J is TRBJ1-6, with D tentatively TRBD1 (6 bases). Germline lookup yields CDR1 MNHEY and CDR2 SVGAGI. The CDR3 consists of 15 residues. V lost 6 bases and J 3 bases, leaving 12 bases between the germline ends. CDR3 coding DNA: TGTGCCAGCAGACGCCAGGGGAACTATAATTCACCCCTCCACTTT. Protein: CASRRQGNYNSPLHF.

CDR3 sequence reads: CASSPRRYNEQFF. In nucleotides, the CDR3 is TGTGCCAGCAGCCCTAGACGCTACAATGAGCAGTTCTTC. The chain carries TRBV7-6 and TRBJ2-1; D uncertain. The germline V and J ends were trimmed by 5 bases and 3 bases, with 8 bases remaining between them. The CDR3 runs to 13 residues. CDR1 and CDR2 (germline): SGHVS, FNYEAQ.

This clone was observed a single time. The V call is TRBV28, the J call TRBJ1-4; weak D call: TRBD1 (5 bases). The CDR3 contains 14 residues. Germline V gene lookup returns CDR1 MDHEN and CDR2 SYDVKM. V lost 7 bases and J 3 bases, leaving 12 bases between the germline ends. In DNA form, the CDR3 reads TGTGCCAGCAATTCGGGGGGGTCTAATGAAAAACTGTTTTTT. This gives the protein CASNSGGSNEKLFF.

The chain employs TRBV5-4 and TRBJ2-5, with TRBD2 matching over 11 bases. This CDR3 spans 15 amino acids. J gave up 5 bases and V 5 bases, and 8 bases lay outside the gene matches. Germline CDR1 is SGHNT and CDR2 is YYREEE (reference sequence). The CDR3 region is CASRFRSGGAETQYF. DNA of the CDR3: TGTGCCAGCAGGTTCCGTAGCGGGGGGGCGGAGACCCAGTACTTC.

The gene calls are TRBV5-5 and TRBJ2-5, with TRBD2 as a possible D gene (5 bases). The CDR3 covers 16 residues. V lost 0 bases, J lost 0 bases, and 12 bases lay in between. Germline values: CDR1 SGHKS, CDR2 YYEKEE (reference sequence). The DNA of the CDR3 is TGTGCCAGCAGCTTGGAGAGGGATCCGTACCAAGAGACCCAGTACTTC. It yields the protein CASSLERDPYQETQYF.

CDR3: CASSGRKGAGGGYTF. The CDR3 DNA reads as TGTGCCAGCAGTGGCCGAAAGGGGGCCGGGGGTGGCTACACCTTC. The gene calls are TRBV25-1 and TRBJ1-2; 7 bases match TRBD1. The ends lost 4 bases at V and 7 bases at J; junction bases unmatched: 12. Germline V gene data show CDR1 as MGHDK and CDR2 as SYGVNS. The CDR3 extends over 15 amino acids.

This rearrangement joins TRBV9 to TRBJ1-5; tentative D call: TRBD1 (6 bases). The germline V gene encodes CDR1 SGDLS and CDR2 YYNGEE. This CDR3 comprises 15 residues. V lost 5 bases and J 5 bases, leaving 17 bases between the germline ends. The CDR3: CASSQRGGLDQPQHF. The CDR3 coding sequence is TGTGCCAGCAGTCAAAGGGGGGGGCTAGATCAGCCCCAGCATTTT.

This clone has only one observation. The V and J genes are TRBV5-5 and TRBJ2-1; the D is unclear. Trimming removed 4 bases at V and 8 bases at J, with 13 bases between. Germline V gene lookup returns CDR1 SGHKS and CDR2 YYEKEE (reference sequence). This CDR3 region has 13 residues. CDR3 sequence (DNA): TGTGCCAGCAGCCGTGAGGTAATTTATGAGCAGTTCTTC. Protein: CASSREVIYEQFF.

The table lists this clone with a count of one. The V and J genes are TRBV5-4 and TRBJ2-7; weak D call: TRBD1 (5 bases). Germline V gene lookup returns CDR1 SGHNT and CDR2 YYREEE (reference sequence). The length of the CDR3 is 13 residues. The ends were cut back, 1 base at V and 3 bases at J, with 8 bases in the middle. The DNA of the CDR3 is TGTGCCAGCAGCTTGTCGACAGACTACGAGCAGTACTTC. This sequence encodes CASSLSTDYEQYF.

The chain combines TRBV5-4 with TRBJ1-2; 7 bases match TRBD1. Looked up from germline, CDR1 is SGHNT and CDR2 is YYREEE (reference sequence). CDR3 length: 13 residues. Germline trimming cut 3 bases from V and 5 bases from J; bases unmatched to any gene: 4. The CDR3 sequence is CASSYWDSYGYTF. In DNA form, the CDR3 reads TGTGCCAGCAGCTATTGGGACAGTTATGGCTACACCTTC.

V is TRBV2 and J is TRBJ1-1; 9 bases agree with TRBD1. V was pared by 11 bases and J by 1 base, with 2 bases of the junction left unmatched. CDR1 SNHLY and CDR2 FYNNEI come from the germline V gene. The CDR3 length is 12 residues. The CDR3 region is CAGQGQNTEAFF. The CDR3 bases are TGTGCCGGACAGGGGCAGAACACTGAAGCTTTCTTT. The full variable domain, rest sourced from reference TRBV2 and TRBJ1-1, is EPEVTQTPSHQVTQMGQEVILRCVPISNHLYFYWYRQILGQKVEFLVSFYNNEISEKSEIFDDQFSVERPDGSNFTLKIRSTKLEDSAMYFCAGQGQNTEAFFGQGTRLTVV.

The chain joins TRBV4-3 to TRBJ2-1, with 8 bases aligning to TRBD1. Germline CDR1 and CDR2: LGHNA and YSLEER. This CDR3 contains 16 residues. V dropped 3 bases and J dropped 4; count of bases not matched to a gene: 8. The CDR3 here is CASSHIRDRLYNEQFF. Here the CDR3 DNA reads TGCGCCAGCAGCCATATCCGGGACAGGCTTTACAATGAGCAGTTCTTC.

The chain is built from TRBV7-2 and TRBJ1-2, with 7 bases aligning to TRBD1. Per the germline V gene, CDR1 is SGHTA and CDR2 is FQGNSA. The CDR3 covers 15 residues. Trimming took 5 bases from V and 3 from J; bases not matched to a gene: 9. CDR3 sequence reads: CASSAPGTVHYGYTF. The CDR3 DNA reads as TGTGCCAGCAGCGCCCCCGGGACAGTACACTATGGCTACACCTTC.